This entry concerns a single T cell receptor (beta chain). Its antigen is as yet unknown. Overall study results and limits: Larger-cohort validation covered only one TCR beta V-J rearrangement.

The CDR3 has 11 amino acids. The V and J ends lost 4 bases and 11 bases respectively, with 12 bases between them. Each CDR3 protein is one row after TCRdb ran MiXCR on the 5' RACE reads. The repertoire consists of tens of thousands of distinct CDR3 sequences, with around 26% occurring once and the leading ten covering 2.5% to 4%. This sequence was found in a female donor with breast cancer. The chain uses TRBV5-3 and TRBJ1-1, with no clear D. TRBV5-3 falls under the ORF class, with uncertain function. The sequencing input was tumor-infiltrating naive CD4+ T cells sorted from the breast tumor. Subset reported: naive CD4+ T cells, CD4+CD45RA+CD25-. CDR3 nucleotides: TGTGCCAGAAGCCCGGCCCCGGTGGCTTTCTTT. Translated, it gives CARSPAPVAFF.